Sequencing of this T cell receptor (beta chain) was carried out in a study of cytomegalovirus exposure and HLA in healthy donors. The PCR used 60 Vbeta and 13 Jbeta primers. The table came from immunoSEQ multiplex PCR; TCRdb's copy has only in-frame clones and leaves some out. Found here are about 140,000 clones, about 80% of them singletons; the top ten hold about 2.2%. The CDR3 spans 11 residues. Germline values: CDR1 MNHEY, CDR2 SVGAGI. The ends were cut back, 3 bases at V and 4 bases at J, with 4 bases in the middle. This clone was found once. V and J are TRBV6-5 and TRBJ2-7; D ambiguous. The sequenced material came from PBMCs. This TCR came from a young man in good health and CMV-seronegative. CDR3 DNA sequence: TGTGCCAGCAGTTATATGTACGAGCAGTACTTC. Its protein product is CASSYMYEQYF.